A selection of T cell receptor beta chains follows, all from one sample in a study of blood T cell repertoires in COVID-19. The data were produced by immunoSEQ multiplex PCR, yet TCRdb's version contains in-frame clones alone and is incomplete. In the table there are roughly 59,000 clones, about 81% of which are singletons. Sequenced sample: peripheral blood. Receptors originate from a man older than 75 with acute or convalescent COVID-19. Each CDR3 is given with its conserved first and last residue. Fields, in order: J gene, CDR3 length, V gene, CDR3 protein.

J gene: TRBJ2-1
CDR3 length: 16
V gene: TRBV10-3
CDR3 protein: CAISESEAGGPNEQFF

J gene: TRBJ2-7
CDR3 length: 17
V gene: TRBV5-8
CDR3 protein: CASSFYLSRTANDEQYF

J gene: TRBJ1-3
CDR3 length: 15
V gene: TRBV6-6
CDR3 protein: CASSGPRTSGNTIYF

J gene: TRBJ2-1
CDR3 length: 12
V gene: TRBV29-1
CDR3 protein: CSAGEGGDEQFF

J gene: TRBJ1-5
CDR3 length: 13
V gene: TRBV10-2
CDR3 protein: CASSEQGHQPQHF

J gene: TRBJ1-1
CDR3 length: 15
V gene: TRBV5-1
CDR3 protein: CASSLEGVGVNEAFF

J gene: TRBJ2-2
CDR3 length: 15
V gene: TRBV7-8
CDR3 protein: CASSPGLARAGELFF

J gene: TRBJ2-1
CDR3 length: 19
V gene: TRBV14
CDR3 protein: CASSQVGFRTSGRGSEQFF

J gene: TRBJ1-2
CDR3 length: 14
V gene: TRBV30
CDR3 protein: CGTGGRSSASGYTF

J gene: TRBJ2-3
CDR3 length: 13
V gene: TRBV7-3
CDR3 protein: CASSFSSTDTQYF

J gene: TRBJ2-7
CDR3 length: 15
V gene: TRBV9
CDR3 protein: CASSARGQGPYEQYF

J gene: TRBJ1-1
CDR3 length: 13
V gene: TRBV19
CDR3 protein: CASRMLGQEEAFF

J gene: TRBJ1-1
CDR3 length: 14
V gene: TRBV5-1
CDR3 protein: CASSPAGLGTEAFF

J gene: TRBJ2-3
CDR3 length: 19
V gene: TRBV18
CDR3 protein: CASSHLTSGGTAPEDTQYF

J gene: TRBJ1-1
CDR3 length: 16
V gene: TRBV18
CDR3 protein: CASSPQLGAHNTEAFF

J gene: TRBJ2-7
CDR3 length: 15
V gene: TRBV28
CDR3 protein: CASSWSGTGFLEQYF

J gene: TRBJ1-4
CDR3 length: 16
V gene: TRBV28
CDR3 protein: CASSLSNSPLGEKLFF

J gene: TRBJ2-3
CDR3 length: 15
V gene: TRBV5-5
CDR3 protein: CASSALAGRSDTQYF

J gene: TRBJ2-7
CDR3 length: 11
V gene: TRBV5-6
CDR3 protein: CASSSAGEQYF

J gene: TRBJ2-1
CDR3 length: 17
V gene: TRBV5-1
CDR3 protein: CASRPLWETSGAKGQFF

J gene: TRBJ2-7
CDR3 length: 15
V gene: TRBV5-1
CDR3 protein: CASSLSSGHLYEQYF

J gene: TRBJ2-7
CDR3 length: 13
V gene: TRBV9
CDR3 protein: CASSETQGYEQYF

J gene: TRBJ2-3
CDR3 length: 14
V gene: TRBV7-8
CDR3 protein: CASSLVGLANTQYF

J gene: TRBJ2-7
CDR3 length: 13
V gene: TRBV29-1
CDR3 protein: CSVRSSVSYEQYF

J gene: TRBJ1-1
CDR3 length: 16
V gene: TRBV6-2/TRBV6-3
CDR3 protein: CASSYSITGGRTEAFF

J gene: TRBJ1-6
CDR3 length: 17
V gene: TRBV24-1
CDR3 protein: CATSGEYRGLMSSPLHF

J gene: TRBJ2-1
CDR3 length: 14
V gene: TRBV5-1
CDR3 protein: CASSLWRTYNEQFF

J gene: TRBJ2-5
CDR3 length: 14
V gene: TRBV19
CDR3 protein: CASSTSREKEAQYF

J gene: TRBJ2-2
CDR3 length: 16
V gene: TRBV5-1
CDR3 protein: CASSQGLAGVAGELFF

J gene: TRBJ1-6
CDR3 length: 13
V gene: TRBV10-3
CDR3 protein: CAISESNRGPLHF

J gene: TRBJ2-3
CDR3 length: 15
V gene: TRBV15
CDR3 protein: CATSLNRGGTDTQYF

J gene: TRBJ1-6
CDR3 length: 16
V gene: TRBV19
CDR3 protein: CASSVQGGSYNSPLHF

J gene: TRBJ2-1
CDR3 length: 13
V gene: TRBV12-3/TRBV12-4
CDR3 protein: CASSRDRGDEQFF